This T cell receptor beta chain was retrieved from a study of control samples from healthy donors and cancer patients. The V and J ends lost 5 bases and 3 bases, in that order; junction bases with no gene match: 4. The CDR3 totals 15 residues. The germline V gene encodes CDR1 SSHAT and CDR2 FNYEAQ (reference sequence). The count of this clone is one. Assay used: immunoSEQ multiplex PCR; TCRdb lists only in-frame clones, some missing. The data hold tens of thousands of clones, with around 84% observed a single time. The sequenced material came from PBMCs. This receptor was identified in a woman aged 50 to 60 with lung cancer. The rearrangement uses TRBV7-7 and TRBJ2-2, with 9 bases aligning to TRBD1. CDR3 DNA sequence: TGTGCCAGCAGCGCAAGGGACAGGGACACCGGGGAGCTGTTTTTT. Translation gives CASSARDRDTGELFF.